Included here is one T cell receptor (beta chain) sequence, with context. Trimming pared 2 bases from V and 10 bases from J, leaving 15 bases between. CDR3 size: 15 residues. Per germline, CDR1 MNHNS and CDR2 SASEGT. Original analysis: Amplification with reference gene primers provided the estimates of nucleated cell counts. The assay was immunoSEQ multiplex PCR, and TCRdb's table has in-frame clones only and misses some. V and J calls and clone size are those listed in that table; D and trimming were worked out from the DNA. The data hold roughly 120,000 clones, with about 92% observed a single time. These data are taken from a study of blood T cell repertoires in COVID-19. Background on the study: Both acute and convalescent COVID-19 samples were obtained from the United States, Italy and Spain. The cDNA or gDNA used as material had been derived from T cells, B-cell-depleted T cells, or PBMCs.

The material sequenced was peripheral blood. The chain carries TRBV6-1 and TRBJ1-6, with D tentatively TRBD1 (5 bases). The receptor comes from a man aged 45 to 65 with active COVID-19. The chain's CDR3 is CASSEHTGYESPLHF. The CDR3 DNA is TGTGCCAGCAGTGAACATACAGGATATGAATCACCCCTCCACTTT.